The T cell receptor beta chain described here comes from a study of cytomegalovirus exposure and HLA in healthy donors. Broader study findings: Being indistinguishable, some V segments were excluded, TRBV6-2 and TRBV6-3 among them. Among TCR beta chains of equal frequency, HLA-associated ones were more clonally expanded in a later analysis.

Vbeta (60) and Jbeta (13) primers were used in the PCR. Method: immunoSEQ multiplex PCR; TCRdb's copy keeps in-frame clones and lacks some. The sample contains roughly 170,000 clones, roughly four fifths of which appear only once. As to this clone: Its antigen is undetermined.

The germline V gene has CDR1 SNHLY and CDR2 FYNNEI. The CDR3 consists of 15 residues. Trimming at V came to 4 bases and at J to 0 bases, leaving 0 bases not matched to a gene. Sequenced: PBMCs. The rearrangement joins TRBV2 to TRBJ2-2, with 9 bases lining up with TRBD2. The TCR was taken from a girl under 18 in good health and CMV-seropositive. This chain's CDR3 is CASSGTSANTGELFF. The CDR3 nucleotides are TGTGCCAGCAGTGGGACTAGCGCGAACACCGGGGAGCTGTTTTTT.